These 9 T cell receptor beta chains were sequenced from one sample in a study of cytomegalovirus exposure and HLA in healthy donors. Amplification used 60 Vbeta primers and 13 Jbeta primers. Some clones are missing from TCRdb's copy, which holds only in-frame ones; the method was immunoSEQ multiplex PCR. The table shows about 95,000 clones, with over 70% occurring only once. Sequenced sample: PBMCs. The receptors were sampled from a woman aged 40 to 50 in good health and CMV-seronegative.

The rearrangement uses TRBV5-1 and TRBJ1-6; a possible D gene is TRBD1 (6 bases). The V gene's germline CDR1 is SGHRS and CDR2 YFSETQ. The CDR3 spans 17 residues. V was trimmed by 0 bases and J by 9 bases, leaving 19 bases between them. The CDR3 protein is CASSLGQGTLRGSPLHF. The CDR3, as DNA: TGCGCCAGCAGCTTGGGGCAGGGGACCCTTCGTGGTTCACCCCTCCACTTT.

The genes are TRBV7-9 and TRBJ1-4; D possibly corresponds to TRBD1 (5 bases). The CDR3 has 15 residues. Deletions cut 7 bases from V and 8 bases from J, with 20 bases between. Per the germline V gene, CDR1 is SEHNR and CDR2 is FQNEAQ (reference sequence). In DNA, the CDR3 is TGTGCCAGCAACCGACAGAGCCCCGGTGGAGAAAAACTGTTTTTT. Residues: CASNRQSPGGEKLFF.

This clone was seen a handful of times. This rearrangement joins TRBV7-3 to TRBJ2-3; TRBD2 matches 13 bases. Trimming cost V 5 bases and J 3 bases; bases outside gene matches: 5. There are 16 residues in the CDR3. CDR1 SGHTA and CDR2 FQGTGA come from the germline V gene. The CDR3 DNA sequence: TGTGCCAGCAGCCTCCTGACTAGCGGGGGGACAGATACGCAGTATTTT. The encoded protein is CASSLLTSGGTDTQYF.

With regard to this clone: This is likely a read error, given that the CDR3 carries no conserved phenylalanine or tryptophan at its end. The chain uses TRBV6-5 and TRBJ1-1, with 7 bases that match TRBD1. The J segment lost 6 bases and the V segment lost 6 bases, leaving 7 bases of the junction unmatched. In germline, CDR1 is MNHEY, CDR2 SVGAGI. The CDR3 contains 13 residues. The CDR3: CASSPTGNAEAFV. The CDR3 DNA is TGTGCCAGCAGCCCGACAGGGAATGCTGAAGCTTTCGTT.

The chain has TRBV7-6 and TRBJ2-1; D gene unclear. The CDR3 contains 12 residues. V was shortened by 5 bases and J by 9 bases, with 11 bases between the two germline ends. From germline, CDR1 is SGHVS and CDR2 FNYEAQ. CDR3 nucleotides: TGTGCCAGCAGCCATCAAAGTAGTGAGCAGTTCTTC. Amino acid sequence: CASSHQSSEQFF.

Of note for this clone: This specimen includes other DNA sequences encoding the same CDR3. V and J are TRBV18 and TRBJ1-1, with 7 nucleotides matching TRBD1. The CDR3 length is 13 residues. Germline-derived CDR1 and CDR2 are KGHSH and LQKENI. Trimming took 6 bases from V and 3 from J; bases not matched to a gene: 4. This chain's CDR3 is CASSRDSYTEAFF. DNA for the CDR3: TGTGCCAGCTCCAGGGACAGCTACACTGAAGCTTTCTTT.

This clone was detected only a few times. The V gene is TRBV20-1, the J gene TRBJ1-1; weak D call: TRBD1 (5 bases). This CDR3 comprises 10 residues. Germline V gives CDR1 DFQATT, CDR2 SNEGSKA (reference sequence). V shed 6 bases and J shed 8 bases, with 10 bases lying between them. The DNA for the CDR3 is TGCAGTGCCGATGGGGGGGAAGCTTTCTTT. Translated, it gives CSADGGEAFF.

This clone has more than one count but fewer than ten. The V and J genes are TRBV25-1 and TRBJ2-7; the match to TRBD1 covers 9 bases. The CDR3 sequence is 13 residues long. Trimming removed 10 bases from V and 2 bases from J; junction bases left unmatched: 6. The V gene's germline CDR1 is MGHDK and CDR2 SYGVNS. CDR3 sequence (DNA): TGTGCCACCGAGGACAGGGGTACCTACGAGCAGTACTTC. Protein product: CATEDRGTYEQYF.

The gene calls are TRBV9 and TRBJ2-3, with D possibly matching TRBD1 (6 bases). Germline V gene data show CDR1 as SGDLS and CDR2 as YYNGEE. The length of the CDR3 is 17 residues. Deletions cut 3 bases from V and 0 bases from J, with 17 bases between. For the CDR3, the DNA is TGTGCCAGCAGCGCGGGTCAGGGGACCTCTAGCACAGATACGCAGTATTTT. Encoded protein: CASSAGQGTSSTDTQYF.